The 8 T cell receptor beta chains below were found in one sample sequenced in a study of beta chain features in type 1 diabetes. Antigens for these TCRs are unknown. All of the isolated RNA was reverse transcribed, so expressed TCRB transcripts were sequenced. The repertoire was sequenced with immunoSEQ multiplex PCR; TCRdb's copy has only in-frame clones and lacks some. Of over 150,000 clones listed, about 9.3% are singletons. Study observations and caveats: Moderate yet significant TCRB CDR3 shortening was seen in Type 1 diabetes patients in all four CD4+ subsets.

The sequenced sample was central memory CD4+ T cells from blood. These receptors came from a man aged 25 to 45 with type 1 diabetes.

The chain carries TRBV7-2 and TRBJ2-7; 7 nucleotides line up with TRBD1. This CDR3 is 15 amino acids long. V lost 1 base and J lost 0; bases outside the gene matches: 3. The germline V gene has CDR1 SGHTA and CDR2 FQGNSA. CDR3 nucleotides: TGTGCCAGCAGCTTAGACAGGGGCTTCTCCTACGAGCAGTACTTC. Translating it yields CASSLDRGFSYEQYF.

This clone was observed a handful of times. The CDR3 sequence is CASSPYLAGGPDEQFF. The CDR3 DNA follows: TGTGCCAGCAGCCCCTACTTAGCGGGAGGGCCGGATGAGCAGTTCTTC. V gene TRBV7-3 combines with J gene TRBJ2-1; 11 bases align to TRBD2. This CDR3 is 16 amino acids long. Germline CDR1 is SGHTA and CDR2 is FQGTGA. J lost 8 bases, V lost 5 bases, and 11 bases had no gene match.

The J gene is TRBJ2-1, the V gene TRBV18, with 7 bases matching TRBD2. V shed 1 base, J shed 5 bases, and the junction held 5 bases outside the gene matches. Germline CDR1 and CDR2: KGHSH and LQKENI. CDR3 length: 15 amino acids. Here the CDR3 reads CASSPQTGGNNEQFF. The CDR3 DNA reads TGTGCCAGCTCACCACAGACGGGAGGCAACAATGAGCAGTTCTTC.

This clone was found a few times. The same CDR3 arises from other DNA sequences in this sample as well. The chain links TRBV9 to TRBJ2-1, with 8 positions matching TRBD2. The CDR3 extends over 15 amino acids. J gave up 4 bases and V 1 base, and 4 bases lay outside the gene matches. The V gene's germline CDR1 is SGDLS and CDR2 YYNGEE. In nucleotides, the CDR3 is TGTGCCAGCAGCGTACTTAGCGGGACGTACAATGAGCAGTTCTTC. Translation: CASSVLSGTYNEQFF.

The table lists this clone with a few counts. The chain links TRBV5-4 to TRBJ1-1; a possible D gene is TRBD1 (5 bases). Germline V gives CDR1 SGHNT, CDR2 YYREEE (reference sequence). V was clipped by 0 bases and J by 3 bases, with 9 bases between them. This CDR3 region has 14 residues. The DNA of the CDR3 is TGTGCCAGCAGCTTGGACTTAGGGGACACTGAAGCTTTCTTT. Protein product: CASSLDLGDTEAFF.

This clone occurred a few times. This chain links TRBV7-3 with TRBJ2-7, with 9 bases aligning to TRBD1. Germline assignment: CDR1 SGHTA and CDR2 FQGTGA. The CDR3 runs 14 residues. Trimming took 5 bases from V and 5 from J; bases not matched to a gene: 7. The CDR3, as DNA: TGTGCCAGCAGCATATCCGGGACAGGGAACGAGCAGTACTTC. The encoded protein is CASSISGTGNEQYF.

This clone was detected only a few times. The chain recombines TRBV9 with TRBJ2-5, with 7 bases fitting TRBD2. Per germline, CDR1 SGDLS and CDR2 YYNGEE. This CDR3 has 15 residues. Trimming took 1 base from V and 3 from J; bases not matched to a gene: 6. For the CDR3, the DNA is TGTGCCAGCAGCGTATGGGAGGGAAGGGAAGAGACCCAGTACTTC. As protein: CASSVWEGREETQYF. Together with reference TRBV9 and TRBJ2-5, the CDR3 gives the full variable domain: DSGVTQTPKHLITATGQRVTLRCSPRSGDLSVYWYQQSLDQGLQFLIQYYNGEERAKGNILERFSAQQFPDLHSELNLSSLELGDSALYFCASSVWEGREETQYFGPGTRLLVL.

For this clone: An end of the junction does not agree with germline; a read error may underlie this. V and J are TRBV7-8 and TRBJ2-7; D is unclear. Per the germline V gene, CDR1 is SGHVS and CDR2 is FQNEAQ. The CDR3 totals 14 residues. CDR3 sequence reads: CASTLLASYYEQYF. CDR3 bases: TGTGCCAGCACCTTACTCGCTTCCTACTACGAGCAGTACTTC. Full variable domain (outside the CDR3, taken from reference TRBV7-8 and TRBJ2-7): GAGVSQSPRYKVAKRGQDVALRCDPISGHVSLFWYQQALGQGPEFLTYFQNEAQLDKSGLPSDRFFAERPEGSVSTLKIQRTQQEDSAVYLCASTLLASYYEQYFGPGTRLTVT.